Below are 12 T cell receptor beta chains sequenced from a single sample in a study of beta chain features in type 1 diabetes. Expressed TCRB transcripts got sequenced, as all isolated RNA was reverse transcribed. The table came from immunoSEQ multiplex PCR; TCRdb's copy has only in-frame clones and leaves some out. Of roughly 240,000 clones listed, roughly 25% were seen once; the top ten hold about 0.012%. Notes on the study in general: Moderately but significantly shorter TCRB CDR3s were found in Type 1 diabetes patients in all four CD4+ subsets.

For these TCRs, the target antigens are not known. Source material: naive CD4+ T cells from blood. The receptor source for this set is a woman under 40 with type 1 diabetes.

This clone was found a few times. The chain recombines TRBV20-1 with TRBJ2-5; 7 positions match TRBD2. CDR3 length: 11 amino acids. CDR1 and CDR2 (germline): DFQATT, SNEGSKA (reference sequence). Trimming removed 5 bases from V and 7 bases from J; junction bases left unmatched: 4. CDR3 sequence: CSAPKRGTQYF. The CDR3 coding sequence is TGCAGTGCTCCAAAGCGGGGGACCCAGTACTTC.

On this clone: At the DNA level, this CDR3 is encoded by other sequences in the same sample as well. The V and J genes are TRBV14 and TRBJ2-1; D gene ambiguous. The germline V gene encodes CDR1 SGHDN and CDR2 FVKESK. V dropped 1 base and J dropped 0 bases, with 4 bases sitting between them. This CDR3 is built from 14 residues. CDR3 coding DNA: TGTGCCAGCAGCCAAGGCAGCTCCTACAATGAGCAGTTCTTC. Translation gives CASSQGSSYNEQFF.

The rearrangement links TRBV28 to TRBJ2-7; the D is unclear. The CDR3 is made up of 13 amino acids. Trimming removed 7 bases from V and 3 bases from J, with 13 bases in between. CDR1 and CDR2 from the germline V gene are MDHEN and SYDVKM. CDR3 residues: CASITGSSYEQYF. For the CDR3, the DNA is TGTGCCAGCATAACCGGGTCCAGCTACGAGCAGTACTTC.

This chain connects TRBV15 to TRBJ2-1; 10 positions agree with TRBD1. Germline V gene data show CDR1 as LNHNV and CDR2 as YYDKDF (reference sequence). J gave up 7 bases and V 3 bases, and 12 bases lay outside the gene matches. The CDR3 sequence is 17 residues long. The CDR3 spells CATSSPLLRDRGNEQFF. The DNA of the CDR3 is TGTGCCACCAGCAGCCCCTTACTCCGGGACAGGGGAAATGAGCAGTTCTTC.

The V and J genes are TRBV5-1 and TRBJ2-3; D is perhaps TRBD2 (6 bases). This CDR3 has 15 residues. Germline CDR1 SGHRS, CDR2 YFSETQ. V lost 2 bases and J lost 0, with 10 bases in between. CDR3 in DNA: TGCGCCAGCAGCTTCGGAGGGCCTAGCACAGATACGCAGTATTTT. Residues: CASSFGGPSTDTQYF.

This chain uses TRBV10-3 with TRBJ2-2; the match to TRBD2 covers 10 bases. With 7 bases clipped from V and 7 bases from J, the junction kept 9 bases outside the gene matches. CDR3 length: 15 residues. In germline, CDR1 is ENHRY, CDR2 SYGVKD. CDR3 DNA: TGTGCCATCACTCCCAGCGGGAGGGCCGGCGGGGAGCTGTTTTTT. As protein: CAITPSGRAGGELFF.

CDR3 in amino acids: CASIWGTAGADTQYF. In DNA form, the CDR3 reads TGCGCCAGCATTTGGGGGACCGCGGGAGCAGATACGCAGTATTTT. The rearrangement uses TRBV5-1 and TRBJ2-3; 7 bases are shared with TRBD2. The CDR3 loop spans 15 amino acids. V was clipped by 6 bases and J by 4 bases; unmatched bases: 11. CDR1 and CDR2 from the germline V gene are SGHRS and YFSETQ.

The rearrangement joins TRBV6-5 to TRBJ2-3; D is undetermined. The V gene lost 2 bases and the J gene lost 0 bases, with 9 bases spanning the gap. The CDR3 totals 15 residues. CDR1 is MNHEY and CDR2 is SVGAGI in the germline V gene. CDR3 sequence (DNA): TGTGCCAGCAGTTACGGGCAGGCCAGCACAGATACGCAGTATTTT. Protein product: CASSYGQASTDTQYF.

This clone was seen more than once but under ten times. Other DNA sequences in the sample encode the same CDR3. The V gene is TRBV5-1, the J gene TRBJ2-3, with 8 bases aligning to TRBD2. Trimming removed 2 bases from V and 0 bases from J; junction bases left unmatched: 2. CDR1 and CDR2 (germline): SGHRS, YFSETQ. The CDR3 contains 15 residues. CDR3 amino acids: CASSFTSGSTDTQYF. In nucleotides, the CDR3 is TGCGCCAGCAGCTTCACTAGCGGTAGCACAGATACGCAGTATTTT.

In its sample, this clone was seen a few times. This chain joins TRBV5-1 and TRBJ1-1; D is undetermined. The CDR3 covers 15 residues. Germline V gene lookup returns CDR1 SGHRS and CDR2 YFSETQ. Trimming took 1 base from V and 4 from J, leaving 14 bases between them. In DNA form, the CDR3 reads TGCGCCAGCAGCTTGACTGGTCCCGGAGGCACTGAAGCTTTCTTT. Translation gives CASSLTGPGGTEAFF. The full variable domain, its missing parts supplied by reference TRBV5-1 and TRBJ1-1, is KAGVTQTPRYLIKTRGQQVTLSCSPISGHRSVSWYQQTPGQGLQFLFEYFSETQRNKGNFPGRFSGRQFSNSRSEMNVSTLELGDSALYLCASSLTGPGGTEAFFGQGTRLTVV.

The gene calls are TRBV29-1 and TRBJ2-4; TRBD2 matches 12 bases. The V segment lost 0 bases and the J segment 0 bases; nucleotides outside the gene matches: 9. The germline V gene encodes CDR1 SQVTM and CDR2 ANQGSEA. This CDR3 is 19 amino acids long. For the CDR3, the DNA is TGCAGCGTTGAAGACAGACTAGCGGGAGCCTCGCTAGCCAAAAACATTCAGTACTTC. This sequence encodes CSVEDRLAGASLAKNIQYF.

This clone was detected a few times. CDR3 loop: CASSHLGGQEAYEQYF. The CDR3 bases are TGTGCCAGCAGCCACCTGGGGGGACAGGAGGCCTACGAGCAGTACTTC. This chain joins TRBV7-9 and TRBJ2-7; 8 bases agree with TRBD1. From germline, CDR1 is SEHNR and CDR2 FQNEAQ (reference sequence). V shed 5 bases, J shed 2 bases, and the junction held 11 bases outside the gene matches. CDR3 length: 16 residues. The full variable domain, its missing parts supplied by reference TRBV7-9 and TRBJ2-7, is DTGVSQNPRHKITKRGQNVTFRCDPISEHNRLYWYRQTLGQGPEFLTYFQNEAQLEKSRLLSDRFSAERPKGSFSTLEIQRTEQGDSAMYLCASSHLGGQEAYEQYFGPGTRLTVT.